This TCR beta chain was recorded in a study of shared clonotypes between healthy human individuals. Study-wide findings and caveats: There were few donors, and this limited the genetic and exposure-history diversity represented.

As concerns this clone: The target antigen is unknown.

Original methodology: Owing to the provision of junction-only sequences devoid of quality scores by immunoSEQ, filtering differed. Assay: immunoSEQ multiplex PCR; the TCRdb copy retains only in-frame clones and omits some. That table gives V, J and clone size, and the DNA gave D and trimming. The repertoire holds approximately 810,000 clones, with 85% to 95% as singletons. Naive CD8 cells were CD45RO-negative, positively selected for CCR7, excluding terminally differentiated effector memory CD45RA+ cells. This CDR3 is 15 amino acids long. The germline V gene encodes CDR1 LNHDA and CDR2 SQIVND (reference sequence). V was cut by 6 bases and J by 0 bases, with 15 bases left in between.

The V gene is TRBV19, the J gene TRBJ2-7, with D possibly called TRBD1 or TRBD2 (5 bases each). The clonotype was recovered from a young man in good health. Source material: naive CD8+ T cells sorted from blood. In DNA form, the CDR3 reads TGTGCCAGTAGCGGGACCGTTCTTGGCTCCTACGAGCAGTACTTC. This gives the protein CASSGTVLGSYEQYF.